This TCR beta chain came from a study of tumor and adjacent non-tumor tissue in lung cancer. Study background: The cohort had around twelve adenocarcinoma, 2 squamous cell and 1 small cell patients.

The CDR3 is 17 amino acids. Germline assignment: CDR1 SGHAT and CDR2 FQNNGV. Study findings and constraints: Tumor TCR diversity, when higher, was linked to shorter survival.

Three rounds of nested PCR, following a modified ARM-PCR protocol, produced the TCRbeta library. TCRdb passed the multiplex PCR reads through MiXCR, listing each CDR3 protein once. The data show fewer than 120,000 distinct CDR3 sequences, 75% to 90% seen once. RNA was extracted from bulk tissue without any cell sorting. Chemotherapy-naive patients with new lung cancer underwent thoracic surgery in China, August–late 2014. A note on this clonotype: What it binds is unknown. Sequence at one end of the junction differs from germline and may be a read error.

The TCR was taken from a man between 65 and 85 years old with non-small cell lung cancer. J is TRBJ2-2 and V is TRBV11-2; D is possibly TRBD2 (6 bases). Specimen: lung tumor tissue. CDR3 sequence: CVSSLALGGANTGELFF. The CDR3 bases are TGTGTCAGCAGCTTAGCATTAGGAGGGGCGAACACTGGGGAGCTGTTTTTT.